This entry describes one T cell receptor (beta chain). Its antigen is still unknown. The libraries were made with immunoSEQ version 4 in survey mode. Clones were read by immunoSEQ multiplex PCR, and TCRdb kept only the in-frame ones, dropping some. The sample contains roughly 17,000 clones, approximately 65% of which appear only once. V shed 6 bases and J 4 bases; nucleotides not matched to a gene: 7. In germline, CDR1 is LNHNV, CDR2 YYDKDF (reference sequence). This CDR3 contains 14 residues. The data belong to a study of persistence of HIV-infected CD4 T cells. Lysates of CMV-infected fibroblasts at about 10 ug/mL stimulated these cells. Sorting selected CD4+ T cells upregulating both CD40 ligand and CD69.

The receptor was isolated from an adult woman with HIV who was CMV-seropositive. The rearrangement links TRBV15 to TRBJ1-1; 8 bases are a match to TRBD1. Here the sequenced sample was CD4+ T cells sorted from PBMCs after roughly 20-hour stimulation, taken from a patient who received antiretroviral therapy. Here the CDR3 reads CATRSQQGGTEAFF. CDR3 bases: TGTGCCACCAGGTCCCAACAGGGGGGCACTGAAGCTTTCTTT.